This T cell receptor (beta chain) was captured in a study of beta chain features in type 1 diabetes (dated by TCRdb to 2016 to 2018). Describing the broader study: No differences in mean age, gender distribution, total cell number or subset yield were found between patients and healthy donors. A total of roughly 98,000,000 sorted cells were examined across all samples, and RNA yield correlated strongly with the number of cells per subset. In the study, TCRB repertoires of sorted circulating CD4+ T cell subsets from recently diagnosed type 1 diabetes patients were compared with those of matched healthy donors. Regulatory and stem cell-like memory subsets were obtained from only 8 patients and roughly eight healthy donors, while naive and central memory subsets were obtained from all 28 donors.

In its sample, this clone was seen many times. Its antigen target is currently unknown. No much larger clone exists at a distance of one base, and base qualities are not known. Trimming costs V 5 bases and J 0 bases, and their ends lie 8 bases apart. For CDR1 and CDR2, the germline V gene lists KGHSH and LQKENI. The CDR3 contains 14 residues, cysteine and phenylalanine counted. CDR3 DNA only is kept here, 42 bases in frame from base 1. Each donor gave one peripheral blood draw, averaging approximately 110 mL, which was collected into heparinised tubes. Naive, central memory, regulatory and stem cell-like memory CD4+ T cells were sorted on a BD FACSAria II using a panel including CD45RO, CCR7, CD25, CD127, CD95 and CD27. All sorted populations exceeded 95% purity. PBMCs were isolated immediately by Lymphoprep density gradient centrifugation and stained directly without culture. So that batch effects would be minimized, each experiment stained and sorted samples in pairs, pairing one healthy donor with one patient.

The study at large found these results: Patients with type 1 diabetes made fewer insertions and deleted more nucleotides at VDJ recombination sites, implying thymic rearrangement abnormalities. In all four CD4+ subsets, TCRB CDR3 length was moderately but significantly shorter in type 1 diabetes patients. Naive, central memory and regulatory TCRB repertoires appeared to be more alike among patients than among healthy donors. Because cDNA was sequenced instead of genomic DNA, highly expressing activated cells could be over-represented, though the groups showed no difference in activation or CD3 levels. Only small numbers of individuals were included in the HLA sub-analyses, which left unresolved whether HLA type had any influence on TCRB rearrangement. PCR may preferentially amplify shorter templates, but because patient and control samples were amplified and corrected together, any resulting skew would affect both groups equally.

All of the isolated RNA was reverse transcribed with the High Capacity cDNA Reverse Transcription Kit, so expressed TCRB transcripts were sequenced. Naive, central memory and regulatory T cell samples underwent deep immunoSEQ sequencing, averaging roughly 3.5 million total reads per sample. Sorted cells were lysed in RLT buffer and RNA was extracted with DNase-treated RNeasy Micro or Mini kits, depending on cell number. Each cell subset was processed on its own to prevent cross-contamination, while patient and healthy donor samples were processed together. Using the immunoSEQ multiplex PCR, TCRB sequences were amplified from cDNA into 87-bp fragments spanning the CDR3 region. Sequencing of the amplicons was done on the Illumina HiSeq platform. In the authors' own workflow: PCR bias was corrected computationally using synthetic template baselines, and reads within Hamming distance 2 were collapsed, with unmergeable singletons discarded. By aligning reads against IMGT, V, D and J genes, CDR3 length, and insertions or deletions at six rearrangement sites were assigned. Within each subset, clonotype counts were normalized to sorted cell number, after which true diversity and Gini coefficients were computed with the tcR R package. The overlap coefficient, calculated on TCRB nucleotide sequences, was used to quantify repertoire sharing. The table was pulled from immuneACCESS by TCRdb, which kept in-frame rearrangements only. Such tables lose some clones; where checked, under half of the loss comes from unresolved V genes, and the rest has no known cause. That table is the source of V, J and clone size, and D and trimming were worked out from the DNA. The sample records about 150,000 clones, less than 9.5% of which are singletons. The ten largest clones represent nearly 0.65% of the sample.

Recombination connected TRBV18 to TRBJ2-1, with the D gene too uncertain to name. The TCR comes from a man between 18 and 29 years old in good health. Sequencing input: central memory CD4+ T cells from blood. CDR3 reads: CASSSVSSYNEQFF. The nucleotide sequence reads TGTGCCAGCTCATCGGTATCCTCCTACAATGAGCAGTTCTTC.